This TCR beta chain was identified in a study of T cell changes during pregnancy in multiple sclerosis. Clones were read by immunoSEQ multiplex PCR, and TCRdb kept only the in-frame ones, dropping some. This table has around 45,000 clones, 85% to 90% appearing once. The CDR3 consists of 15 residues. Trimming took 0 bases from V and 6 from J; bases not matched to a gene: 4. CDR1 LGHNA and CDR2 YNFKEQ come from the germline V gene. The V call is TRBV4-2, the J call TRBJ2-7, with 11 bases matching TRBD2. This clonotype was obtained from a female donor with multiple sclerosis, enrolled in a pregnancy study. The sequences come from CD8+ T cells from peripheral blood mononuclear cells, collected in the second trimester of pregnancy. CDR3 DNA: TGTGCCAGCAGCCAAGAACTAGCGGGAGTTTCCGAGCAGTACTTC. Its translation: CASSQELAGVSEQYF.